This T cell receptor beta chain was documented in a study of blood T cell repertoires in COVID-19. About the study: The study drew acute and convalescent COVID-19 samples from the United States, Italy and Spain.

In the original workflow: Reference gene primer amplification gave estimated nucleated cell counts. Only in-frame clones appear in the TCRdb table, and some are missing; sequencing was by immunoSEQ multiplex PCR. V and J calls and clone size are given by that table; D and trimming were obtained from the DNA. This table has about 250,000 clones, 75% to 95% appearing once. The CDR3 extends over 14 amino acids. V dropped 2 bases and J dropped 5 bases, with 13 bases sitting between them. Germline assignment: CDR1 SGDLS and CDR2 YYNGEE. Each participant's cohort was designated according to participant-reported clinical history.

The sample consisted of PBMCs or T cells enriched from blood (not recorded which). The sequence came from a woman between 18 and 29 years old who had recovered from COVID-19. The chain links TRBV9 to TRBJ1-1; tentative D call: TRBD1 (6 bases). Here the CDR3 DNA reads TGTGCCAGCAGCGTCGGGGGGCTGGCGACTGAAGCTTTCTTT. Amino acids: CASSVGGLATEAFF. The variable domain in full, with the rest retrieved from reference TRBV9 and TRBJ1-1, is DSGVTQTPKHLITATGQRVTLRCSPRSGDLSVYWYQQSLDQGLQFLIQYYNGEERAKGNILERFSAQQFPDLHSELNLSSLELGDSALYFCASSVGGLATEAFFGQGTRLTVV.